This TCR beta chain was sequenced for a study of early T cells in non-severe SARS-CoV-2 infection. Germline loops: CDR1 SGDLS, CDR2 YYNGEE. The length of the CDR3 is 14 residues. V lost 0 bases, J lost 2 bases, and 2 bases stayed unmatched. This clonotype was seen many times. Each single cDNA molecule received a unique molecular identifier. TCRdb independently ran MiXCR on the 5' RACE reads; one entry per CDR3 protein. The sample shows roughly 61,000 distinct CDR3 sequences, about 12% of them seen only once. The sequence derives from an adult who was a healthcare worker with PCR-confirmed SARS-CoV-2 infection or an uninfected control (not recorded which). V is TRBV9 and J is TRBJ2-7; TRBD2 matches 7 bases. This material consisted of whole blood, taken at baseline. The CDR3 sequence: CASSVGGSTYEQYF. In DNA form, the CDR3 reads TGTGCCAGCAGCGTAGGCGGGAGTACCTACGAGCAGTACTTC.